Listed below are T cell receptor beta chains from one sample, sequenced in a study of cytomegalovirus exposure and HLA in healthy donors. Sequencing used immunoSEQ multiplex PCR; TCRdb keeps in-frame clones, though not all of them. The table shows 110,000 to 150,000 clones, with 65% to 80% occurring only once. Sequencing was performed on PBMCs. The receptors shown here come from a woman between 45 and 65 years old in good health and CMV-seropositive. CDR3s include the opening cysteine and the closing phenylalanine or tryptophan. D genes are given only for firm matches. Not every row has a clone size; where given, it reads once, few, many or a size class.

d_gene | abundance | j_gene | len | v_gene | CDR3nt | CDR3aa
TRBD2 | few | TRBJ2-1 | 16 | TRBV6-4 | TGTGCCAGCAGTCGGAGTGCGGGGGGCTCCTACAATGAGCAGTTCTTC | CASSRSAGGSYNEQFF
. | . | TRBJ1-2 | 14 | TRBV11-2 | TGTGCCAGCAGCTTAGGCCGCGGGGGAAATGGCTACACCTTC | CASSLGRGGNGYTF
TRBD1 | . | TRBJ1-1 | 13 | TRBV6-6 | TGTGCCAGCAGTTACCCTGACAGGGGAGAAGCTTTCTTT | CASSYPDRGEAFF
TRBD1 | . | TRBJ2-2 | 15 | TRBV19 | TGTGCCAGTAGTATCGGGACAGGGAGCACCGGGGAGCTGTTTTTT | CASSIGTGSTGELFF
TRBD2 | . | TRBJ2-2 | 15 | TRBV19 | TGTGCCAGTATTATGGGCGGGGGGCGCACCGGGGAGCTGTTTTTT | CASIMGGGRTGELFF
TRBD1 | . | TRBJ1-2 | 17 | TRBV5-1 | TGCGCCAGCAGCCCGACCTACTCTTACAGGGGGGGCTATGGCTACACCTTC | CASSPTYSYRGGYGYTF
TRBD1 | few | TRBJ1-1 | 15 | TRBV7-2 | TGTGCCAGCAGCTTGTCCGGGACAGGGGGGACTGAAGCTTTCTTT | CASSLSGTGGTEAFF
. | . | TRBJ1-1 | 16 | TRBV2 | TGTGCCAGCAGTGAAGAAAAGGCAGGGATGTTGGCCCAAGCTTTCTTT | CASSEEKAGMLAQAFF
. | . | TRBJ1-3 | 16 | TRBV5-5 | TGTGCCAGCAGCTTCGAAGGCACGGGGTCTGGAAACACCATATATTTT | CASSFEGTGSGNTIYF
. | . | TRBJ2-7 | 15 | TRBV4-2 | TGTGCCAGCAGCCAAAGAGTACTAGCTGTCGGCGAGCAGTACTTC | CASSQRVLAVGEQYF
TRBD1 | few | TRBJ2-1 | 15 | TRBV19 | TGTGCCAGTAGGTACCCGGGACAGGATTACAATGAGCAGTTCTTC | CASRYPGQDYNEQFF
TRBD2 | . | TRBJ2-3 | 17 | TRBV4-2 | TGTGCCAGCAGCCAAGAACCGGCGCGGGGGGGTGCAGATACGCAGTATTTT | CASSQEPARGGADTQYF
. | once | TRBJ2-6 | 15 | TRBV10-3 | TGTGCCATCAAGTTCGACAACTCTGGGGCCAACGTCCTGACTTTC | CAIKFDNSGANVLTF
. | . | TRBJ1-3 | 12 | TRBV29-1 | TGCAGCGTCGCGGAAGCTGGAAACACCATATATTTT | CSVAEAGNTIYF
. | . | TRBJ2-5 | 13 | TRBV21-1 | TGTGCCAGCACCAAACAGGGGGAGGAGACCCAGTACTTC | CASTKQGEETQYF
. | once | TRBJ1-1 | 16 | TRBV5-4 | TGTGCCAGCAGCTTGGACGGACAGTTAATGAACACTGAAGCTTTCTTT | CASSLDGQLMNTEAFF
TRBD1 | . | TRBJ1-2 | 12 | TRBV30 | TGTGCCTGGCGACAGGGTCAGTATGGCTACACCTTC | CAWRQGQYGYTF